This T cell receptor beta chain was captured by sequencing in a study of blood T cell repertoires in COVID-19. Only a few counts were recorded for this clone. Original processing notes: Researchers report that nucleated cell counts were estimated from reference gene primer amplification. Clones were sequenced by immunoSEQ multiplex PCR, and TCRdb holds only the in-frame ones, with some missing. The DNA was the basis for D and trimming; V, J and clone size are from that table. The sample shows roughly 56,000 clones, about 85% of them seen only once. The CDR3 spans 13 residues. Trimming shortened V by 1 base and J by 11 bases, and 9 bases separated the two germline ends. Germline values: CDR1 MGHRA, CDR2 YSYEKL.

The chain recombines TRBV4-1 with TRBJ1-6, with TRBD1 as a possible D gene (5 bases). This TCR came from a human donor in a cohort sampled during active COVID-19. Sequenced material: peripheral blood. The CDR3 coding sequence is TGCGCCAGCAGCCAAGGGGGGGGGACACCCCTCCACTTT. Protein product: CASSQGGGTPLHF.